These 24 T cell receptor beta chains originate from one sample sequenced in a study of CD8+ T cells in alopecia areata. After isolation, RNA underwent reverse transcription to generate cDNA as the sequencing template. Repertoires were generated with immunoSEQ multiplex PCR, while TCRdb's copy carries only in-frame clones and drops some. Of under 300,000 clones in the sample, around 64% were seen once. Treatment noted: oral pan-JAK inhibitor, 5-10 mg twice daily. This specimen consisted of CD4+ T cells sorted from blood, obtained at week 52, from a patient treated with tofacitinib. The receptors shown here come from a human donor with alopecia areata.

This clone was detected a few times. The chain uses TRBV20-1 and TRBJ1-2; D is perhaps TRBD1 (6 bases). Germline-derived CDR1 and CDR2 are DFQATT and SNEGSKA (reference sequence). Trimming stripped 8 bases from V and 8 bases from J, with 15 bases between. The CDR3 is 11 amino acids. The CDR3 DNA reads as TGCAGTTCGGCGGGGGGCGGCGGCTACACCTTC. As protein: CSSAGGGGYTF.

The genes are TRBV5-1 and TRBJ1-2; 7 bases are shared with TRBD1. Germline CDR1 is SGHRS and CDR2 is YFSETQ. This CDR3 is built from 12 residues. V was clipped by 7 bases and J by 8 bases; unmatched bases: 8. The CDR3, as DNA: TGCGCCAGCGGCCAAACAGGGGACGGCTACACCTTC. Amino acids: CASGQTGDGYTF.

The rearrangement joins TRBV30 to TRBJ2-4, with a tentative D call TRBD2 (6 bases). Trimming removed 0 bases at V and 0 bases at J, with 6 bases between. The CDR3 extends over 14 amino acids. Germline V lookup: CDR1 GTSNPN, CDR2 SVGIG (reference sequence). The CDR3 region is CAWSVGGAKNIQYF. The CDR3 DNA is TGTGCCTGGAGTGTCGGGGGAGCCAAAAACATTCAGTACTTC.

CDR3 loop: CASSPSRGPSTGELFF. CDR3 bases: TGCGCCAGCAGCCCGAGCAGGGGGCCGTCGACCGGGGAGCTGTTTTTT. This chain uses TRBV4-1 with TRBJ2-2, with TRBD1 identical over 8 bases. Germline values: CDR1 MGHRA, CDR2 YSYEKL. V gave up 4 bases and J gave up 5 bases; unmatched junction bases: 9. The CDR3 sequence is 16 residues long.

This clone was observed a single time. A much larger clone lies a single base off, so this may be a read error. The chain recombines TRBV5-6 with TRBJ2-3; no definite D call. Germline lookup yields CDR1 SGHDT and CDR2 YYEEEE. V lost 3 bases and J 2 bases, leaving 1 base between the germline ends. This CDR3 is 11 amino acids long. The CDR3 reads CASSSTDTQYF. The CDR3 bases are TGTGCCAGCAGCTCCACAGATACGCAGTATTTT.

The chain couples TRBV9 to TRBJ2-7, with D uncertain. Trimming took 3 bases from V and 4 from J, leaving 14 bases between them. This CDR3 is 14 amino acids long. Looked up from germline, CDR1 is SGDLS and CDR2 is YYNGEE. CDR3 residues: CASSEASSEYEQYF. DNA for the CDR3: TGTGCCAGCAGCGAGGCTTCTTCGGAGTACGAGCAGTACTTC.

The rearrangement uses TRBV20-1 and TRBJ2-1, with 8 bases aligning to TRBD1. This CDR3 region has 11 residues. J lost 11 bases, V lost 4 bases, and 4 bases had no gene match. CDR1 DFQATT and CDR2 SNEGSKA come from the germline V gene (reference sequence). DNA for the CDR3: TGCAGTGCTAACCCAGGGGGCAAGCAGTTCTTC. It is translated as CSANPGGKQFF.

This clone was counted between two and nine times. The chain has TRBV25-1 and TRBJ1-1, with TRBD1 as a possible D gene (6 bases). Looked up from germline, CDR1 is MGHDK and CDR2 is SYGVNS. The V end lost 7 bases, the J end lost 7 bases, and 16 bases lay between the germline ends. This CDR3 has 13 residues. The CDR3 is CASTRTDNYEAFF. The CDR3 DNA sequence: TGTGCCAGCACCCGGACAGATAATTATGAAGCTTTCTTT.

This clone was seen a handful of times. V and J are TRBV7-3 and TRBJ2-7, with D possibly matching TRBD1 (5 bases). From germline, CDR1 is SGHTA and CDR2 FQGTGA. Trimming took off 1 base at V and 3 bases at J, with 7 bases between the two ends. The length of the CDR3 is 13 residues. CDR3 amino acids: CASSLRQYYEQYF. The CDR3 nucleotides read TGTGCCAGCAGCTTAAGACAGTACTACGAGCAGTACTTC.

This clone was observed a handful of times. The V and J genes are TRBV5-1 and TRBJ2-7; 7 nucleotides align to TRBD1. Trimming took 3 bases from V and 1 from J; bases not matched to a gene: 1. CDR1 and CDR2 (germline): SGHRS, YFSETQ. This CDR3 is 13 amino acids long. Here the CDR3 DNA reads TGCGCCAGCAGCTGGGACAGTTCCTACGAGCAGTACTTC. Amino acids: CASSWDSSYEQYF.

V is TRBV9 and J is TRBJ1-4, with a tentative D call TRBD1 (5 bases). Germline CDR1 is SGDLS and CDR2 is YYNGEE. Between the trimmed V and J ends, which lost 2 bases and 4 bases, there was a span of 18 bases. The CDR3 runs 17 residues. The CDR3 reads CASSVSGTLEVNEKLFF. Written as DNA, the CDR3 is TGTGCCAGCAGCGTCTCCGGGACCCTAGAGGTTAATGAAAAACTGTTTTTT.

The chain employs TRBV4-1 and TRBJ2-5; no firm D call. CDR1 and CDR2 from the germline V gene are MGHRA and YSYEKL. CDR3 length: 13 residues. The V gene lost 4 bases and the J gene lost 5 bases, with 11 bases spanning the gap. CDR3 residues: CASSPGLGETQYF. The CDR3, as DNA: TGCGCCAGCAGCCCCGGGCTGGGGGAGACCCAGTACTTC.

The CDR3 protein is CASSLSPAKNIQYF. The CDR3 nucleotides are TGTGCCAGCAGCTTAAGTCCAGCCAAAAACATTCAGTACTTC. V usage is TRBV7-2 and J usage is TRBJ2-4; D is unclear. Germline CDR1 reads SGHTA; CDR2 reads FQGNSA. The CDR3 length is 14 residues. Trimming took off 2 bases at V and 0 bases at J, with 5 bases between the two ends.

As for this clone: Other DNA sequences of this sample code for an identical CDR3. V usage is TRBV30 and J usage is TRBJ2-2; D remains ambiguous. Germline values: CDR1 GTSNPN, CDR2 SVGIG (reference sequence). The CDR3 covers 14 residues. Trimming shortened V by 0 bases and J by 2 bases, and 7 bases separated the two germline ends. The CDR3 coding sequence is TGTGCCTGGAGTGTATTGGGAAACACCGGGGAGCTGTTTTTT. Its protein is CAWSVLGNTGELFF.

The chain couples TRBV7-2 to TRBJ1-2, with unresolved D. The V gene's germline CDR1 is SGHTA and CDR2 FQGNSA. The V and J ends lost 2 bases and 4 bases respectively, with 5 bases between them. The CDR3 has 12 residues. CDR3 region: CASSLTSYGYTF. In DNA form, the CDR3 reads TGTGCCAGCAGCTTAACCAGCTATGGCTACACCTTC.

This clone occurred a few times. The CDR3 loop is CSVEGNDHMRAEAFF. CDR3 sequence (DNA): TGCAGCGTTGAGGGAAACGACCACATGAGAGCTGAAGCTTTCTTT. V gene TRBV29-1 combines with J gene TRBJ1-1; D uncertain. Germline values: CDR1 SQVTM, CDR2 ANQGSEA. V was trimmed by 3 bases and J by 6 bases, leaving 20 bases between them. The CDR3 runs to 15 residues.

This clone was observed a few times. The chain couples TRBV6-5 to TRBJ1-2, with 7 bases matching TRBD1. The CDR3 has 16 amino acids. With 3 bases clipped from V and 3 bases from J, the junction kept 10 bases outside the gene matches. The V gene's germline CDR1 is MNHEY and CDR2 SVGAGI. The CDR3 DNA sequence: TGTGCCAGCAGTTATATACAGGGGAACGGTGACTATGGCTACACCTTC. Its translation: CASSYIQGNGDYGYTF.

This clone was counted between two and nine times. V and J are TRBV7-2 and TRBJ2-5; perhaps TRBD2 as D (6 bases). This CDR3 has 14 amino acids. Germline CDR1 SGHTA, CDR2 FQGNSA. V gave up 5 bases and J gave up 3 bases, with 13 bases separating them. The DNA for the CDR3 is TGTGCCAGCAGCCTCAGTTGGACTAAAGAGACCCAGTACTTC. Translating it yields CASSLSWTKETQYF.

The chain couples TRBV5-6 to TRBJ2-7; D is unresolved. The CDR3 totals 13 residues. Germline V CDR1 and CDR2: SGHDT, YYEEEE. V was trimmed by 6 bases and J by 2 bases, leaving 12 bases between them. The CDR3 region is CASTVGRAYEQYF. CDR3 DNA sequence: TGTGCCAGCACCGTTGGCAGAGCCTACGAGCAGTACTTC.

This clone was counted only a few times. The V gene is TRBV15, the J gene TRBJ2-5, with D hard to call. Germline CDR1 is LNHNV and CDR2 is YYDKDF (reference sequence). There are 13 residues in the CDR3. V was trimmed by 1 base and J by 4 bases, leaving 7 bases between them. CDR3 in DNA: TGTGCCACCAGCAGAGGGAACGGAGAGACCCAGTACTTC. Protein sequence: CATSRGNGETQYF.

The chain is built from TRBV6-6 and TRBJ2-1, with 10 bases aligning to TRBD2. J was trimmed by 8 bases and V by 8 bases; bases with no gene match: 9. The CDR3 consists of 14 residues. Per germline, CDR1 MNHNY and CDR2 SVGAGI (reference sequence). Here the CDR3 DNA reads TGTGCCAGCTTTGAGCGGGGGGGCCGCCATGAGCAGTTCTTC. Translation gives CASFERGGRHEQFF.

The rearrangement uses TRBV4-3 and TRBJ2-1; D uncertain. Trimming took 0 bases from V and 3 from J, leaving 9 bases between them. The CDR3 sequence is 15 residues long. In germline, CDR1 is LGHNA, CDR2 YSLEER. DNA of the CDR3: TGCGCCAGCAGCCAAGATCTTACAATCTACAATGAGCAGTTCTTC. As protein: CASSQDLTIYNEQFF.

The rearrangement links TRBV5-6 to TRBJ1-2, with D hard to call. The CDR3 covers 13 residues. In germline, CDR1 is SGHDT, CDR2 YYEEEE. Between the trimmed V and J ends, which lost 1 base and 3 bases, there was a span of 7 bases. CDR3 bases: TGTGCCAGCAGCTTGAGGGAGTACTATGGCTACACCTTC. Protein sequence: CASSLREYYGYTF.

This clone turned up a few times. The chain uses TRBV11-2 and TRBJ2-7; unclear D gene. Germline CDR1 is SGHAT and CDR2 is FQNNGV. The CDR3 length is 13 residues. V dropped 1 base and J dropped 7 bases, with 11 bases sitting between them. CDR3 protein: CASSLGTVREQYF. The CDR3 nucleotides read TGTGCCAGCAGCTTAGGCACAGTGCGTGAGCAGTACTTC.